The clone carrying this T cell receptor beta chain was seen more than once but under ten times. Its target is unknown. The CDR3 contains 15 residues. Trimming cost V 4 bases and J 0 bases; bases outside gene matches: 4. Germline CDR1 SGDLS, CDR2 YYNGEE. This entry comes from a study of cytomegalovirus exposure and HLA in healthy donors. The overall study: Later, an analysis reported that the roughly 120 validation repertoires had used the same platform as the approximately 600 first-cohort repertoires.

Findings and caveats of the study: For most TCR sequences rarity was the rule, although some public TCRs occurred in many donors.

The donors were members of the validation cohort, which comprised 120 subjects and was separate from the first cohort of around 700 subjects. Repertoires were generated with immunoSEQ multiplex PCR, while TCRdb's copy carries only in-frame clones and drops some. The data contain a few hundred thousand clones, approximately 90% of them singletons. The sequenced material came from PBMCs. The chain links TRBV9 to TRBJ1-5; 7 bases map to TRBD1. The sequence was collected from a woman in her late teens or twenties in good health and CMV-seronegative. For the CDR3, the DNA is TGTGCCAGCAGCTCCGGACAGGATAGCAATCAGCCCCAGCATTTT. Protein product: CASSSGQDSNQPQHF. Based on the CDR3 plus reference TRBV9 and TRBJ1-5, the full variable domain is DSGVTQTPKHLITATGQRVTLRCSPRSGDLSVYWYQQSLDQGLQFLIQYYNGEERAKGNILERFSAQQFPDLHSELNLSSLELGDSALYFCASSSGQDSNQPQHFGDGTRLSIL.